The clone carrying this TCR beta chain has only a few counts. All of the isolated RNA was reverse transcribed, so expressed TCRB transcripts were sequenced. Some clones are missing from TCRdb's copy, which holds only in-frame ones; the method was immunoSEQ multiplex PCR. This table holds 310,000 or so clones, approximately 8% found once. The data originate from a study of beta chain features in type 1 diabetes. Study summary: There was similarity between patients and healthy donors in age, gender and cell yields.

CD4+ naive, central memory, regulatory and stem cell-like memory subsets were isolated by sorting on CD45RO/CCR7/CD25/CD127/CD95/CD27. The purity of all sorted populations exceeded 95%. The specimen sequenced was central memory CD4+ T cells from blood. The clonotype comes from a woman aged 18-29 years in good health.

CDR3 DNA: TGCGCCAGCAGCTTCAGCGGGAGGGCCAACACCGGGGAGCTGTTTTTT. It encodes CASSFSGRANTGELFF. The V gene is TRBV5-1, the J gene TRBJ2-2, with TRBD2 identical over 10 bases. After removal of 2 bases from V and 2 bases from J, the junction contained 3 bases not matched to a gene. The CDR3 covers 16 residues. CDR1 is SGHRS and CDR2 is YFSETQ in the germline V gene. The full variable domain, completed using reference TRBV5-1 and TRBJ2-2, is KAGVTQTPRYLIKTRGQQVTLSCSPISGHRSVSWYQQTPGQGLQFLFEYFSETQRNKGNFPGRFSGRQFSNSRSEMNVSTLELGDSALYLCASSFSGRANTGELFFGEGSRLTVL.